This TCR beta chain was identified during a study of blood T cells in healthy people across ages. Per sample, at least 5 micrograms of total RNA were extracted. Study-level findings and limits: Calculation of diversity from one million T cells yielded estimates considered to be underestimates. Not knowing donor CMV status may have confounded expanded clonotype changes.

Comment on this clonotype: The target antigen is unknown.

The CDR3 length is 14 residues. The V and J ends lost 2 bases and 6 bases respectively, with 12 bases between them. Looked up from germline, CDR1 is SGHVS and CDR2 is FNYEAQ. Using a J-beta primer mix together with a sample-barcoded 5' primer, a second PCR was run for roughly 7 to 11 cycles. TCRdb independently ran MiXCR on the 5' RACE reads; one entry per CDR3 protein. Of more than 800,000 distinct CDR3 sequences listed, less than 35% were seen once; the top ten hold approximately 15%. Material: blood. V and J are TRBV7-6 and TRBJ2-3, with D possibly matching TRBD2 (6 bases). The clonotype comes from a woman at least 80 years old in good health. The chain's CDR3 is CASSLPGRGDTQYF. The DNA for the CDR3 is TGTGCCAGCAGCTTACCCGGGAGAGGGGATACGCAGTATTTT.